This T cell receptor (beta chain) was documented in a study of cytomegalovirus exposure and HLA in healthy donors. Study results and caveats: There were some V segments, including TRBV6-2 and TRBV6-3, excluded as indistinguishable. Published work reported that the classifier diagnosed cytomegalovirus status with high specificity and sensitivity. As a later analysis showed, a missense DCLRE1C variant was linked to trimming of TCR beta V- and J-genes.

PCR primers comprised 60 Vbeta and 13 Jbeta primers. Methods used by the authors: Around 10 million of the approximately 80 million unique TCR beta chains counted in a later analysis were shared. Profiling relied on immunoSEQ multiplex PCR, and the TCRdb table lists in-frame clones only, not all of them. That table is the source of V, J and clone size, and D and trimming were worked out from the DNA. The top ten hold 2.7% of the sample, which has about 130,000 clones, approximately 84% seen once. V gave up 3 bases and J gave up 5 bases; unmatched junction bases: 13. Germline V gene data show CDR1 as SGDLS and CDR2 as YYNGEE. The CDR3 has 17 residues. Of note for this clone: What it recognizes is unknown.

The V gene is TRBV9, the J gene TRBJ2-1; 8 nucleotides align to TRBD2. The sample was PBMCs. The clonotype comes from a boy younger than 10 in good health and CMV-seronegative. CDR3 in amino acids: CASSGGGGRGANNEQFF. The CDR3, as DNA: TGTGCCAGCAGCGGGGGGGGAGGGCGGGGGGCTAACAATGAGCAGTTCTTC.